The clone carrying this TCR beta chain was detected ten times or more. Its antigen is undetermined. These data originate in a study of blood T cells in healthy people across ages. The V and J ends lost 4 bases and 7 bases respectively, with 16 bases between them. CDR3 length: 14 amino acids. Germline V gene data show CDR1 as ENHRY and CDR2 as SYGVKD. Whole-study results and caveats: Because donor CMV status was unknown, expanded clonotype changes were possibly confounded.

Primers used in a second PCR of roughly 6 to 11 cycles were a sample-barcoded 5' primer and a J-beta primer mix. MiXCR, run by TCRdb on the 5' RACE reads, gives a single entry per CDR3 protein. The profile shows 1,300,000 or so distinct CDR3 sequences, approximately 59% of them singletons. The sample consisted of blood. This receptor was identified in a man younger than 35 in good health. The gene calls are TRBV10-3 and TRBJ2-5, with D possibly called TRBD1 or TRBD2 (5 bases each). The CDR3 spells CAISVGVAAGTQYF. CDR3 nucleotides: TGTGCCATCAGTGTGGGGGTTGCTGCGGGGACCCAGTACTTC.